This is a list of T cell receptor beta chains from one sample in a study of T cell responses to AZD1222 COVID-19 vaccine. TCRdb's table, derived via immunoSEQ multiplex PCR, lists solely in-frame clones and lacks some. The sample has approximately 180,000 clones; 85% to 90% are singletons. The sequenced sample was peripheral blood, obtained 28 days after the second dose of the MenACWY control vaccine. All receptors come from an adult who received the MenACWY meningococcal vaccine as a control. Both conserved end residues are part of each CDR3. A D gene is named only where the DNA matches it firmly. Not every row has a clone size; where given, it reads once, few, many or a size class.

.	TRBV3-1/TRBV3-2	.	TRBJ2-2	TGTGCCAGCAGCCAGAGCACCGGGGAGCTGTTTTTT	CASSQSTGELFF
.	TRBV11-3	.	TRBJ2-1	TGTGCCAGCAGCCGAAGGGGACTCACAAGCTCCTACAATGAGCAGTTCTTC	CASSRRGLTSSYNEQFF
.	TRBV9	.	TRBJ2-3	TGTGCCAGCAGCGTAGTTGGAGGGCCAGATACGCAGTATTTT	CASSVVGGPDTQYF
.	TRBV6-1	.	TRBJ1-3	TGTGCCAGCAGTGTAGTACAAGGACAGAGCTCTGGAAACACCATATATTTT	CASSVVQGQSSGNTIYF
TRBD2	TRBV18	.	TRBJ2-1	TGTGCCAGCTCCAGAGCGGGAGATCTACGGGGTGAGCAGTTCTTC	CASSRAGDLRGEQFF
.	TRBV28	.	TRBJ2-1	TGTGCCAGCAGTTTATTTCCCGCATGGGAGCAGTTCTTC	CASSLFPAWEQFF
.	TRBV6-5	.	TRBJ1-6	TGTGCCAGCAGTCCGTTGTTAACCCCGAAGGGACCCCTCCACTTT	CASSPLLTPKGPLHF
.	TRBV19	.	TRBJ1-4	TGTGCCAGTAGCCCCTTGGTCGGGAATAATGAAAAACTGTTTTTT	CASSPLVGNNEKLFF
TRBD1	TRBV30	.	TRBJ1-2	TGTGCCTGGAGTGCGGGACAGGGGGCTGGCTACACCTTC	CAWSAGQGAGYTF
.	TRBV24-1	.	TRBJ1-1	TGTGCCACCAGTGGGCCGGGACTAACGAAAGCTTTCTTT	CATSGPGLTKAFF
TRBD2	TRBV4-1	.	TRBJ2-1	TGCGCCAGCAGCCAAGAAGTACGAGCGGGAGGGACCTACAATGAGCAGTTCTTC	CASSQEVRAGGTYNEQFF
.	TRBV19	.	TRBJ1-4	TGTGCCAGTGAGGTGGGGTATGCAACTAATGAAAAACTGTTTTTT	CASEVGYATNEKLFF
.	TRBV2	.	TRBJ2-2	TGTGCCAGCAGTGGTCAGGGGCCGGGCGGGGAGCTGTTTTTT	CASSGQGPGGELFF
TRBD1	TRBV5-1	.	TRBJ1-5	TGCGCCAGCAGCCCAGGGGGCCGGGGCAATCAGCCCCAGCATTTT	CASSPGGRGNQPQHF
TRBD1	TRBV5-6	.	TRBJ1-6	TGTGCCAGCGGAAAACAGGGGCTGGTGCCCCTCCACTTT	CASGKQGLVPLHF
TRBD1	TRBV10-3	.	TRBJ2-7	TGTGCCTCGGGACAGGGTCTTGGCGAGCAGTACTTC	CASGQGLGEQYF
TRBD1	TRBV28	.	TRBJ1-2	TGTGCCAGCAGGGGACAGGGTTATGGCTACACCTTC	CASRGQGYGYTF
.	TRBV28	once	TRBJ2-3	TGTGCCAGCAGGGGAACAGATACGCAGTATTTT	CASRGTDTQYF
TRBD1	TRBV19	.	TRBJ2-5	TGTGCCAGTAGTAGGACAGGGGGGCAAGAGACCCAGTACTTC	CASSRTGGQETQYF
TRBD1	TRBV6-2/TRBV6-3	.	TRBJ2-1	TGTGCCAGCAGTCAGAACCGGGACAGGGTCTTTAATGAGCAGTTCTTC	CASSQNRDRVFNEQFF
.	TRBV5-4	.	TRBJ2-7	TGTGCCAGCAGGGTAGGGAGCTCCTACGAGCAGTACTTC	CASRVGSSYEQYF
.	TRBV5-4	.	TRBJ1-1	TGTGCCAGCAGGCAGACCGGGGCCCCTCGTACTGAAGCTTTCTTT	CASRQTGAPRTEAFF
.	TRBV7-2	.	TRBJ1-2	TGTGCCTCCACCGGAGGAGGCTATGGCTACACCTTC	CASTGGGYGYTF
.	TRBV19	.	TRBJ1-1	TGTGCCAGTAGTATATTTGGGGTAGGGGACACTGAAGCTTTCTTT	CASSIFGVGDTEAFF
.	TRBV5-5	.	TRBJ2-7	TGTGCCAGCAGCTTGGGGGCTGACTCCTACGAGCAGTACTTC	CASSLGADSYEQYF
.	TRBV10-3	.	TRBJ1-2	TGTGCCATCAGTGAGTCGTCCTTTTTACCTTATGGCTACACCTTC	CAISESSFLPYGYTF
.	TRBV9	.	TRBJ2-3	TGTGCCAGCAGCACTTTGGGACAGCAGTATTTT	CASSTLGQQYF
.	TRBV12-5	once	TRBJ2-3	TGTGCTAGTGCCCAGGCGGCAGATACGCAGTATTTT	CASAQAADTQYF